These 32 T cell receptor beta chains originate from one sample sequenced in a study of OX40 agonist ivuxolimab in advanced cancers. This table comes from immunoSEQ multiplex PCR, and its TCRdb copy is limited to in-frame clones, with some not included. There are 44,000 or so clones in the sample; 75% to 90% occur only once, and about 6.8% lies in the top ten. This specimen consisted of CD4+ or CD8+ T cells sorted from blood, obtained in a trial of the OX40 agonist ivuxolimab. The receptors were gathered from an adult with an advanced solid tumor such as melanoma, head and neck, liver or kidney cancer.

This rearrangement joins TRBV5-8 to TRBJ2-3; TRBD2 aligns across 7 bases. The CDR3 length is 18 residues. From germline, CDR1 is SGHTS and CDR2 YDEGEE. V was clipped by 0 bases and J by 0 bases; unmatched bases: 10. The CDR3, as DNA: TGTGCCAGCAGCTTGGATCCCGGGGTAGCGGGTAGCACAGATACGCAGTATTTT. It specifies CASSLDPGVAGSTDTQYF.

This clone has more than one count but fewer than ten. The chain employs TRBV30 and TRBJ1-2; TRBD1 matches at 7 bases. Germline lookup yields CDR1 GTSNPN and CDR2 SVGIG (reference sequence). The CDR3 runs 13 residues. After removal of 5 bases from V and 4 bases from J, the junction contained 7 bases not matched to a gene. This CDR3 is CAWGRDRPYGYTF. CDR3 nucleotides: TGTGCCTGGGGCCGGGACAGACCCTATGGCTACACCTTC.

The DNA for the CDR3 is TGTGCCACCGGACAGTATAATTCACCCCTCCACTTT. This sequence encodes CATGQYNSPLHF. The rearrangement joins TRBV19 to TRBJ1-6; D possibly corresponds to TRBD1 (6 bases). With 10 bases removed from V and 4 bases from J, the gap between germline ends came to 8 bases. CDR3 size: 12 residues. CDR1 is LNHDA, CDR2 SQIVND, per germline (reference sequence).

CDR3 coding DNA: TGCGCCAGCAGCCCTGGTAGGAGAACCTACGAGCAGTACTTC. Translating it yields CASSPGRRTYEQYF. V is TRBV4-3 and J is TRBJ2-7, with unresolved D. Per germline, CDR1 LGHNA and CDR2 YSLEER. This CDR3 is built from 14 residues. The germline V and J ends were trimmed by 4 bases and 2 bases, with 12 bases remaining between them.

This chain uses TRBV18 with TRBJ2-3; 10 positions match TRBD2. The CDR3 has 14 residues. Germline CDR1 reads KGHSH; CDR2 reads LQKENI. The trim removed 8 bases at V and 3 bases at J, leaving 5 bases unmatched. This chain's CDR3 is CASRAGGRTDTQYF. The CDR3 bases are TGTGCCAGCCGAGCGGGAGGGAGAACAGATACGCAGTATTTT.

In its sample, this clone was seen once. This rearrangement joins TRBV15 to TRBJ2-5; D is unresolved. V gave up 3 bases and J gave up 4 bases, with 9 bases separating them. Looked up from germline, CDR1 is LNHNV and CDR2 is YYDKDF (reference sequence). This CDR3 spans 13 amino acids. The CDR3 protein is CATSRPNPETQYF. CDR3 nucleotides: TGTGCCACCAGCAGGCCGAACCCAGAGACCCAGTACTTC.

The chain employs TRBV30 and TRBJ2-7, with 11 bases lining up with TRBD2. Germline CDR1 reads GTSNPN; CDR2 reads SVGIG (reference sequence). This CDR3 spans 15 amino acids. J gave up 5 bases and V 0 bases, and 6 bases lay outside the gene matches. CDR3 in DNA: TGTGCCTGGAGTGTACGTCCTAGCGGGAGGCACGAGCAGTACTTC. Amino acids: CAWSVRPSGRHEQYF. The full variable domain, rest sourced from reference TRBV30 and TRBJ2-7, is SQTIHQWPATLVQPVGSPLSLECTVEGTSNPNLYWYRQAAGRGLQLLFYSVGIGQISSEVPQNLSASRPQDRQFILSSKKLLLSDSGFYLCAWSVRPSGRHEQYFGPGTRLTVT.

The chain recombines TRBV5-6 with TRBJ2-5, with no clear D. V was clipped by 7 bases and J by 0 bases, with 10 bases between them. The CDR3 loop spans 13 amino acids. The germline gives CDR1 SGHDT, CDR2 YYEEEE. This CDR3 reads CASEAPNQETQYF. In DNA form, the CDR3 reads TGTGCCAGCGAAGCACCCAACCAAGAGACCCAGTACTTC. The complete variable domain, with remaining parts taken from reference TRBV5-6 and TRBJ2-5, reads DAGVTQSPTHLIKTRGQQVTLRCSPKSGHDTVSWYQQALGQGPQFIFQYYEEEERQRGNFPDRFSGHQFPNYSSELNVNALLLGDSALYLCASEAPNQETQYFGPGTRLLVL.

J is TRBJ2-1 and V is TRBV4-2; D might be TRBD2 (6 bases). CDR3 length: 15 residues. Germline lookup yields CDR1 LGHNA and CDR2 YNFKEQ. V lost 1 base and J lost 10, with 17 bases in between. The CDR3 nucleotides read TGTGCCAGCAGCCAAGGACGGGACTCATATAGAGAGCAGTTCTTC. The encoded protein is CASSQGRDSYREQFF.

The chain joins TRBV6-4 to TRBJ2-7; 11 bases are shared with TRBD1. The length of the CDR3 is 13 residues. Germline values: CDR1 MRHNA, CDR2 SNTAGT. Trimming took 6 bases from V and 4 from J; bases not matched to a gene: 2. The CDR3 DNA reads as TGTGCCAGCAGCCGGGACAGGGGGTACGAGCAGTACTTC. This sequence encodes CASSRDRGYEQYF.

V usage is TRBV2 and J usage is TRBJ2-6; D may be TRBD1 (6 bases). The CDR3 sequence is 17 residues long. Germline assignment: CDR1 SNHLY and CDR2 FYNNEI. V was shortened by 10 bases and J by 0 bases, with 19 bases between the two germline ends. As DNA, the CDR3 is TGTGCCACTATAACAGGGTCCGCTTTCTCTGGGGCCAACGTCCTGACTTTC. Amino acid sequence: CATITGSAFSGANVLTF.

The chain employs TRBV30 and TRBJ2-1; D remains ambiguous. Trimming shortened V by 6 bases and J by 5 bases, and 5 bases separated the two germline ends. CDR3 length: 10 amino acids. The germline gives CDR1 GTSNPN, CDR2 SVGIG (reference sequence). Here the CDR3 reads CACINNEQFF. In DNA, the CDR3 is TGTGCCTGCATTAACAATGAGCAGTTCTTC.

The chain employs TRBV9 and TRBJ2-5; D might be TRBD2 (7 bases). CDR1 is SGDLS and CDR2 is YYNGEE in the germline V gene. The CDR3 sequence is 16 residues long. V was trimmed by 0 bases and J by 4 bases, leaving 16 bases between them. In DNA, the CDR3 is TGTGCCAGCAGCGTAGCTACGGGGGGCGGCGGAGAGACCCAGTACTTC. Encoded protein: CASSVATGGGGETQYF.

The genes are TRBV11-2 and TRBJ2-3, with D possibly TRBD2 on 6 matching bases. This CDR3 spans 14 amino acids. Trimming took 5 bases from V and 2 from J, leaving 11 bases between them. The germline V gene encodes CDR1 SGHAT and CDR2 FQNNGV. CDR3 sequence (DNA): TGTGCCAGCAGCGCTGGACTAAACACAGATACGCAGTATTTT. It is translated as CASSAGLNTDTQYF.

The J gene is TRBJ2-1, the V gene TRBV7-7; 9 bases fit TRBD1. Germline CDR1 and CDR2: SSHAT and FNYEAQ (reference sequence). V was pared by 1 base and J by 6 bases, with 4 bases of the junction left unmatched. The CDR3 totals 15 residues. The CDR3 loop is CASSLDRGRFNEQFF. Here the CDR3 DNA reads TGTGCCAGCAGCTTAGACAGGGGGCGGTTCAATGAGCAGTTCTTC.

The gene calls are TRBV4-3 and TRBJ2-7; the match to TRBD1 covers 8 bases. With 8 bases clipped from V and 4 bases from J, the junction kept 10 bases outside the gene matches. The CDR3 loop spans 14 amino acids. Looked up from germline, CDR1 is LGHNA and CDR2 is YSLEER. The CDR3 DNA is TGCGCCAGCTCAAACGGACAGGGACTTTACGAGCAGTACTTC. This encodes CASSNGQGLYEQYF.

The chain carries TRBV27 and TRBJ2-5; the match to TRBD1 covers 9 bases. The J segment lost 3 bases and the V segment lost 4 bases, leaving 6 bases of the junction unmatched. The CDR3 totals 15 residues. From germline, CDR1 is MNHEY and CDR2 SMNVEV (reference sequence). The CDR3 protein is CASSSPGTGKETQYF. The CDR3 coding sequence is TGTGCCAGCAGTTCTCCCGGGACAGGGAAAGAGACCCAGTACTTC.

The chain carries TRBV10-3 and TRBJ1-5; D gene unclear. The germline CDR1 and CDR2 sequences are ENHRY and SYGVKD. Trimming took off 6 bases at V and 3 bases at J, with 12 bases between the two ends. The CDR3 loop spans 14 amino acids. CDR3 coding DNA: TGTGCCATCAGAGCCGCTGTGGACAATCAGCCCCAGCATTTT. This sequence encodes CAIRAAVDNQPQHF.

The chain combines TRBV28 with TRBJ2-7, with 10 bases fitting TRBD2. This CDR3 comprises 17 residues. The V gene end was trimmed by 7 bases and the J gene end by 0 bases; junction bases not matched to a gene: 12. Germline CDR1 and CDR2: MDHEN and SYDVKM. This chain's CDR3 is CASTSPGLAGVSYEQYF. The CDR3 DNA is TGTGCCAGCACATCCCCGGGGCTAGCGGGGGTCTCCTACGAGCAGTACTTC.

This clone has only one observation. The chain links TRBV5-6 to TRBJ1-5; 10 positions match TRBD1. The CDR3 sequence is 14 residues long. Germline V lookup: CDR1 SGHDT, CDR2 YYEEEE. The junction had 4 bases not matched to a gene; V was cut back by 4 bases and J by 6 bases. The CDR3 nucleotides read TGTGCCAGCAGCCCGGGACAGGGGTTTCAGCCCCAGCATTTT. Translation: CASSPGQGFQPQHF.

Only a few counts were recorded for this clone. CDR3 in DNA: TGTGCCAGCAGCCTACTTATTGAGACCAATGAGCAGTTCTTC. This sequence encodes CASSLLIETNEQFF. This rearrangement joins TRBV7-9 to TRBJ2-1; D is uncertain. The V end lost 5 bases, the J end lost 6 bases, and 14 bases lay between the germline ends. Per the germline V gene, CDR1 is SEHNR and CDR2 is FQNEAQ (reference sequence). The CDR3 runs 14 residues.

As to this clone: A read error may account for a junction end that differs from germline. The V and J genes are TRBV27 and TRBJ1-2; the D is unclear. Germline-derived CDR1 and CDR2 are MNHEY and SMNVEV (reference sequence). The CDR3 has 14 residues. CDR3 coding DNA: TGTGCCAGCAGTCTATCGCTTGAGGGTTGGAGCTACACCTTC. This codes for CASSLSLEGWSYTF.

The chain has TRBV5-1 and TRBJ2-5; 9 bases fit TRBD2. V was clipped by 4 bases and J by 1 base; unmatched bases: 5. Germline CDR1 reads SGHRS; CDR2 reads YFSETQ. This CDR3 spans 15 amino acids. The CDR3 sequence: CASSLTSGRQETQYF. CDR3 sequence (DNA): TGCGCCAGCAGCCTCACTAGCGGGCGCCAAGAGACCCAGTACTTC.

Details on this clone: The sample carries other DNA sequences with the same CDR3. The DNA for the CDR3 is TGTGCCAGCAGTGAGACTAGCGTGGAGACCCAGTACTTC. Amino acids: CASSETSVETQYF. The gene calls are TRBV6-1 and TRBJ2-5, with TRBD2 identical over 8 bases. This CDR3 has 13 residues. V was clipped by 3 bases and J by 5 bases; unmatched bases: 2. Germline loops: CDR1 MNHNS, CDR2 SASEGT.

This sequence joins TRBV5-1 and TRBJ2-5, with 9 bases lining up with TRBD2. Germline V gene data show CDR1 as SGHRS and CDR2 as YFSETQ. With V trimmed by 3 bases and J by 6 bases, 15 bases remained unmatched. The CDR3 sequence is 17 residues long. DNA for the CDR3: TGCGCCAGCAGCTCGGGGTGGGGAGCGGGAGGTACGAAGACCCAGTACTTC. Translating gives CASSSGWGAGGTKTQYF.

V is TRBV7-9 and J is TRBJ2-1, with no clear D. The germline V and J ends were trimmed by 7 bases and 0 bases, with 7 bases remaining between them. This CDR3 is 13 amino acids long. Germline CDR1 reads SEHNR; CDR2 reads FQNEAQ (reference sequence). The CDR3 reads CASTVDSYNEQFF. Written as DNA, the CDR3 is TGTGCCAGCACCGTAGACTCCTACAATGAGCAGTTCTTC.

This chain links TRBV2 with TRBJ2-1; 8 nucleotides align to TRBD2. Losses at the gene ends were 7 bases for V and 3 bases for J; bases not matched to a gene: 14. The CDR3 spans 17 residues. In germline, CDR1 is SNHLY, CDR2 FYNNEI. CDR3 DNA: TGTGCCAGCACCTCAGGGGCTAGCGGGCGGGTCTACAATGAGCAGTTCTTC. Translating it yields CASTSGASGRVYNEQFF.

The J gene is TRBJ2-1, the V gene TRBV10-3; 7 bases fit TRBD2. V lost 6 bases, J lost 7 bases, and 9 bases stayed unmatched. The length of the CDR3 is 14 residues. Germline V gives CDR1 ENHRY, CDR2 SYGVKD. The CDR3 here is CAIRGTRGDNEQFF. The CDR3 nucleotides are TGTGCCATCAGGGGGACTCGGGGGGATAATGAGCAGTTCTTC.

The J gene is TRBJ1-2, the V gene TRBV6-1, with a tentative D call TRBD1 (6 bases). Germline V CDR1 and CDR2: MNHNS, SASEGT. The CDR3 is made up of 15 amino acids. With 7 bases removed from V and 0 bases from J, the gap between germline ends came to 15 bases. CDR3 sequence reads: CASNLPGQTNYGYTF. In DNA form, the CDR3 reads TGTGCCAGCAACTTACCCGGACAGACTAACTATGGCTACACCTTC.

The V and J genes are TRBV5-5 and TRBJ2-3; 12 bases are a match to TRBD2. The CDR3 length is 18 residues. Looked up from germline, CDR1 is SGHKS and CDR2 is YYEKEE (reference sequence). After removal of 5 bases from V and 0 bases from J, the junction contained 10 bases not matched to a gene. In nucleotides, the CDR3 is TGTGCCAGCAGTCTTAGGACTAGCGGGGACCCTAGCACAGATACGCAGTATTTT. Translating gives CASSLRTSGDPSTDTQYF.

The CDR3 nucleotides read TGTGCCAGCAGTTACTCCAGCCTATCCTACAATGAGCAGTTCTTC. It codes for CASSYSSLSYNEQFF. J is TRBJ2-1 and V is TRBV6-5; D unresolved. This CDR3 comprises 15 residues. Trimming took 0 bases from V and 1 from J, leaving 7 bases between them. Germline lookup yields CDR1 MNHEY and CDR2 SVGAGI.

The V call is TRBV7-8, the J call TRBJ2-1; 10 nucleotides match TRBD2. The CDR3 spans 14 residues. The germline V gene encodes CDR1 SGHVS and CDR2 FQNEAQ. With V trimmed by 6 bases and J by 7 bases, 6 bases remained unmatched. The CDR3 bases are TGTGCCAGCAGTTCGACTAGCGGGTTTAATGAGCAGTTCTTC. Its translation is CASSSTSGFNEQFF.